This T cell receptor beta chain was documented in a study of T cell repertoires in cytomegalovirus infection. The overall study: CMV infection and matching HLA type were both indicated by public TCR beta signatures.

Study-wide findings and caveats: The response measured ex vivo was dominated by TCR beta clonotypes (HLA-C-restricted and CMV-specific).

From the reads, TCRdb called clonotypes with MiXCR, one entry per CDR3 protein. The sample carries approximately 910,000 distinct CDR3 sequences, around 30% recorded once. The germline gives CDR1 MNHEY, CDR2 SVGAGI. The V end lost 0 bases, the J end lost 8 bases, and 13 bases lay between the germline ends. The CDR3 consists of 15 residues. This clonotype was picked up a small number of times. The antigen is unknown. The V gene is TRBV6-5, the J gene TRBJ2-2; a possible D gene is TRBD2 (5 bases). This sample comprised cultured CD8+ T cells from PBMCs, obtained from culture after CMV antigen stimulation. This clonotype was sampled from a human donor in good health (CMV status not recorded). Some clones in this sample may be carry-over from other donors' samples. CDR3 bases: TGTGCCAGCAGTTACTCGATATGGGAGCGAGGGGAGCTGTTTTTT. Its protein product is CASSYSIWERGELFF.